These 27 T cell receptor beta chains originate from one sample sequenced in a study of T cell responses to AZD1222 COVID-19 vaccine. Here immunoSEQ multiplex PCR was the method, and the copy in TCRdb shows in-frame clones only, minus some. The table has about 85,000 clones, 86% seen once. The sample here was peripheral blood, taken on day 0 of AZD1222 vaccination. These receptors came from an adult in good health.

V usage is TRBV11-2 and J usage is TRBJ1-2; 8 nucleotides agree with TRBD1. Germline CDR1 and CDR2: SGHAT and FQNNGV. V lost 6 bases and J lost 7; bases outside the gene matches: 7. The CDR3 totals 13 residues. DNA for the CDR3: TGTGCCAGCAGACCAGGGGGCTCGTTTGGCTACACCTTC. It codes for CASRPGGSFGYTF.

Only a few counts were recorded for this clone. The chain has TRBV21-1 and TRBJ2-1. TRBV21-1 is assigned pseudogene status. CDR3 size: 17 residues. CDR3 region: CASSPRWGEGLLHEQFF. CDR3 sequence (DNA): TGTGCCAGCAGCCCGCGATGGGGCGAGGGTTTACTACATGAGCAGTTCTTC.

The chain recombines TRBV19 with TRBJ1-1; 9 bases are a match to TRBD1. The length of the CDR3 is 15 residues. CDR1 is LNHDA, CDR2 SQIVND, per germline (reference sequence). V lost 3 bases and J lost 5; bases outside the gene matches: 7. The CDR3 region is CASSMVGQGRTEAFF. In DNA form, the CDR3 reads TGTGCCAGTAGTATGGTAGGACAGGGGAGGACTGAAGCTTTCTTT.

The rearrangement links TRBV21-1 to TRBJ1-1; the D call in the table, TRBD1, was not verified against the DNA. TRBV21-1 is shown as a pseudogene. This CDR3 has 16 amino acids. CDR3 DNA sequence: TGTGCCAGCAGCTCTCCGCAGGGCAGAGTGAACACTGAAGCTTTCTTT. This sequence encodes CASSSPQGRVNTEAFF.

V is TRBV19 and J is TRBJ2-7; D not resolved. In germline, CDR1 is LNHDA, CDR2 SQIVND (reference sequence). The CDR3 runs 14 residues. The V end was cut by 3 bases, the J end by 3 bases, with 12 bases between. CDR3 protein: CASSIGLGIYEQYF. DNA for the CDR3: TGTGCCAGTAGTATCGGCTTAGGGATCTACGAGCAGTACTTC.

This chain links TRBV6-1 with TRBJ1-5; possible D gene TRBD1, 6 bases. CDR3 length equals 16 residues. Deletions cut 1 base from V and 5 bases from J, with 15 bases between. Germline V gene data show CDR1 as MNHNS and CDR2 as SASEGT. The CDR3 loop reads CASSEVTGNRYQPQHF. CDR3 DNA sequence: TGTGCCAGCAGTGAAGTTACAGGGAATCGTTATCAGCCCCAGCATTTT.

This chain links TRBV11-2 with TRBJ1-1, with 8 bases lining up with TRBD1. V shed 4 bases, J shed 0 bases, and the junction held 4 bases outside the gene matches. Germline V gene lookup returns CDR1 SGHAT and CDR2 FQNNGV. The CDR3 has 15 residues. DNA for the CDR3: TGTGCCAGCAGCTCCCACAGGGGGATGAACACTGAAGCTTTCTTT. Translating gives CASSSHRGMNTEAFF. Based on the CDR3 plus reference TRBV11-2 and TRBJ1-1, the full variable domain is EAGVAQSPRYKIIEKRQSVAFWCNPISGHATLYWYQQILGQGPKLLIQFQNNGVVDDSQLPKDRFSAERLKGVDSTLKIQPAKLEDSAVYLCASSSHRGMNTEAFFGQGTRLTVV.

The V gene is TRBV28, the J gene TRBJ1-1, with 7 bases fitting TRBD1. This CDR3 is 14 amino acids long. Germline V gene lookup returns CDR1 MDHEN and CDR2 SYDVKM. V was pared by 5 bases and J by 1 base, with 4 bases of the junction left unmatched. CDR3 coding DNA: TGTGCCAGCAGTCCGGGACAGCAGAACACTGAAGCTTTCTTT. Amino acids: CASSPGQQNTEAFF. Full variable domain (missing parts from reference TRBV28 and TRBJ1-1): DVKVTQSSRYLVKRTGEKVFLECVQDMDHENMFWYRQDPGLGLRLIYFSYDVKMKEKGDIPEGYSVSREKKERFSLILESASTNQTSMYLCASSPGQQNTEAFFGQGTRLTVV.

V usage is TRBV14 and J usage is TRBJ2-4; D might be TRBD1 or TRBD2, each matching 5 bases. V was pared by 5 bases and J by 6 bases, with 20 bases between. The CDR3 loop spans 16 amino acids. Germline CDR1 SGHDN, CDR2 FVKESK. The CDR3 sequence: CASSGHHRDGRNIQYF. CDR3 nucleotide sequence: TGTGCCAGCAGCGGCCACCATCGGGACGGACGAAACATTCAGTACTTC. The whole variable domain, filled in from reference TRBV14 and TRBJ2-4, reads EAGVTQFPSHSVIEKGQTVTLRCDPISGHDNLYWYRRVMGKEIKFLLHFVKESKQDESGMPNNRFLAERTGGTYSTLKVQPAELEDSGVYFCASSGHHRDGRNIQYFGAGTRLSVL.

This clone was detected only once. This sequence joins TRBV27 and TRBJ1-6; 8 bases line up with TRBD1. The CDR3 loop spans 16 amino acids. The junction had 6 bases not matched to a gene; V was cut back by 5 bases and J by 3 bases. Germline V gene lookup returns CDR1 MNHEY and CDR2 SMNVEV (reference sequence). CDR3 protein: CASSPQDRVYNSPLHF. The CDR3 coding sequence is TGTGCCAGCAGTCCTCAGGACAGGGTCTATAATTCACCCCTCCACTTT.

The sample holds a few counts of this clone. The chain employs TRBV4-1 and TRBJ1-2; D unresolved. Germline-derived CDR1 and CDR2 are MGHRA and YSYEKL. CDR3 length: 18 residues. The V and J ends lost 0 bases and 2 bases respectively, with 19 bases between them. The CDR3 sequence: CASSQDQSRQTQNYGYTF. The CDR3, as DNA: TGCGCCAGCAGCCAAGATCAATCGAGGCAGACTCAAAACTATGGCTACACCTTC.

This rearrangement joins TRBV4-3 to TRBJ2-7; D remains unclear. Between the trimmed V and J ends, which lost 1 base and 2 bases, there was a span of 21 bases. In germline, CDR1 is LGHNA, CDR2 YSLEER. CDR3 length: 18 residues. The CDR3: CASSQAILPVAGAYEQYF. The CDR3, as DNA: TGCGCCAGCAGCCAAGCCATCCTCCCGGTCGCAGGCGCCTACGAGCAGTACTTC.

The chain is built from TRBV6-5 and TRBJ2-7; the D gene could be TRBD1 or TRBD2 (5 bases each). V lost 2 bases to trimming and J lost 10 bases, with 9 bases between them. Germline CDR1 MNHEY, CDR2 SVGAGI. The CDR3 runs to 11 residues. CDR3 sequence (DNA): TGTGCCAGCAGTTACAGAGGGGAACAGTACTTC. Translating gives CASSYRGEQYF.

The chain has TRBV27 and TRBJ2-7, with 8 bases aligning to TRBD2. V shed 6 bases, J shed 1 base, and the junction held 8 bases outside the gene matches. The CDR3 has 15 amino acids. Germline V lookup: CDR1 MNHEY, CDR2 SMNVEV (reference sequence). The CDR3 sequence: CASSPLSGASYEQYF. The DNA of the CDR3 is TGTGCCAGCAGCCCCCTTAGCGGGGCTTCCTACGAGCAGTACTTC.

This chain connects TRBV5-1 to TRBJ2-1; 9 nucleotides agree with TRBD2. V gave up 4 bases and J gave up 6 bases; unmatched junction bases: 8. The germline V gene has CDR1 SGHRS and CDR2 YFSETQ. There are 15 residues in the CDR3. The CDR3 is CASSEGTSSANEQFF. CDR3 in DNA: TGCGCCAGCAGCGAAGGGACTAGCTCAGCCAATGAGCAGTTCTTC.

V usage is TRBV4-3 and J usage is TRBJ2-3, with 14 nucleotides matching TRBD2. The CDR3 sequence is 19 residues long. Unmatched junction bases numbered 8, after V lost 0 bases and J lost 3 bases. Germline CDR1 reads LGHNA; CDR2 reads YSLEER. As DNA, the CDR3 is TGCGCCAGCAGCCAAGATGGCGGGACTAGCGGGAGTCGAACAGATACGCAGTATTTT. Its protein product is CASSQDGGTSGSRTDTQYF.

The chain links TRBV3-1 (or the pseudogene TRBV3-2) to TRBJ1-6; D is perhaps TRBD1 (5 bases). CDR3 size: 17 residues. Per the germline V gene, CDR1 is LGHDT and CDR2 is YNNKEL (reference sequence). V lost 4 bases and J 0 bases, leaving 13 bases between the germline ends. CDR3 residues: CASSLGTVSSYNSPLHF. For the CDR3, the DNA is TGTGCCAGCAGCCTTGGGACGGTGAGCTCCTATAATTCACCCCTCCACTTT.

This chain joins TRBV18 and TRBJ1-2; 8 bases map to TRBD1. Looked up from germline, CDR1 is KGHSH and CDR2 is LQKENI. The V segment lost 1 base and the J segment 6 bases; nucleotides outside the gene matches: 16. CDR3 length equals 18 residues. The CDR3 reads CASSPRPLTGDDKDGYTF. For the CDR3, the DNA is TGTGCCAGCTCACCACGGCCTTTGACAGGGGACGATAAGGATGGCTACACCTTC.

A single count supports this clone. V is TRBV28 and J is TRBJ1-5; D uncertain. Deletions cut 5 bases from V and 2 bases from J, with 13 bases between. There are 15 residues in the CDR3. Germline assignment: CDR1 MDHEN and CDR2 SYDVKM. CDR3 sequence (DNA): TGTGCCAGCAGTGAGCCTCGAAGCGGCAATCAGCCCCAGCATTTT. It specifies CASSEPRSGNQPQHF.

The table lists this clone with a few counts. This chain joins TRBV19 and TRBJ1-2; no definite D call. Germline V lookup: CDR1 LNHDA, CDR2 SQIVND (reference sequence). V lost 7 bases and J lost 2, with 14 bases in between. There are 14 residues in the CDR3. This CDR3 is CASNLGTQNYGYTF. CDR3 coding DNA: TGTGCCAGTAACCTCGGTACACAGAACTATGGCTACACCTTC.

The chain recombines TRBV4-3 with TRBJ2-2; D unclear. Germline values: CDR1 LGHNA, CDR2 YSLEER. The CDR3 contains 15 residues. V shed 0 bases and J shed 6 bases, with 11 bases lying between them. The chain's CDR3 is CASSQDYLYAGELFF. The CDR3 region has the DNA TGCGCCAGCAGCCAAGATTACCTGTACGCCGGGGAGCTGTTTTTT.

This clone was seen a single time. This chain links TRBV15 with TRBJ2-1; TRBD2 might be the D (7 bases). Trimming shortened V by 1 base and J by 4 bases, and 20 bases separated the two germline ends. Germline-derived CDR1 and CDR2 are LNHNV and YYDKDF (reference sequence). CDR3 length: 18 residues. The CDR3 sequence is CATSRVVSRGATYNEQFF. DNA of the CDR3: TGTGCCACCAGCAGAGTCGTTAGTCGGGGGGCGACGTACAATGAGCAGTTCTTC.

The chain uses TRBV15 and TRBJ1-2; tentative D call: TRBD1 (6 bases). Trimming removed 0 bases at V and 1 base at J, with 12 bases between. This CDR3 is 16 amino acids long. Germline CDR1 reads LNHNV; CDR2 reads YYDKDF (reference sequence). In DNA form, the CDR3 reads TGTGCCACCAGCAGAGACGGGACACGGATTAACTATGGCTACACCTTC. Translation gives CATSRDGTRINYGYTF.

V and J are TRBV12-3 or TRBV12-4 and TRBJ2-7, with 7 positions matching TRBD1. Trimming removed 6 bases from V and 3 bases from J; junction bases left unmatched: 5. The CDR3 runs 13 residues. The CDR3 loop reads CASRRTGNYEQYF. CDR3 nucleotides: TGTGCCAGCAGGCGGACAGGTAACTACGAGCAGTACTTC.

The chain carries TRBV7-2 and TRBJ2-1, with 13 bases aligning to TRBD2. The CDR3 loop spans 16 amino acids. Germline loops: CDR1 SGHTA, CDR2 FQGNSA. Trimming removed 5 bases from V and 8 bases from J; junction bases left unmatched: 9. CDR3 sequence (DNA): TGTGCCAGCAGCCCATCGGGACTAGCGGGACGTCATGAGCAGTTCTTC. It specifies CASSPSGLAGRHEQFF.

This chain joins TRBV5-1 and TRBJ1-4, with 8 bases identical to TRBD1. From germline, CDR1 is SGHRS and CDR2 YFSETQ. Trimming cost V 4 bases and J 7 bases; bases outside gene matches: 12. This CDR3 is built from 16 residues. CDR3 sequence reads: CASSQPDRGFSEKLFF. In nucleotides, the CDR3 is TGCGCCAGCAGCCAACCCGACAGGGGTTTTAGTGAAAAACTGTTTTTT.

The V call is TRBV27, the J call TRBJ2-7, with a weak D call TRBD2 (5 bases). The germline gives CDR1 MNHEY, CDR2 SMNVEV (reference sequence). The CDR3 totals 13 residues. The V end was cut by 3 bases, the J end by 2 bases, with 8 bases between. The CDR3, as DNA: TGTGCCAGCAGTTTTCGGGGTACCTACGAGCAGTACTTC. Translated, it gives CASSFRGTYEQYF.